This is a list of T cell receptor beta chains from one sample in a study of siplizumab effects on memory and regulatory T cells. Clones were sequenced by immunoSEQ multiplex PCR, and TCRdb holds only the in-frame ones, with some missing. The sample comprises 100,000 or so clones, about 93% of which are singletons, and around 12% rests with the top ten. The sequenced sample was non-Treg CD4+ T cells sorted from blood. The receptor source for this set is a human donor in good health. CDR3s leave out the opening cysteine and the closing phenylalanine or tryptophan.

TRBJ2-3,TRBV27,ASKGTTDTQY
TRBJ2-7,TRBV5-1,ASSITSGTYEQY
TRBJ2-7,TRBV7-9,ASSPKRTAYEQY
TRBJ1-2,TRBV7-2,ASSLVVPWRGGYT
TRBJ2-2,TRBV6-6,ASSHQTVTGELF
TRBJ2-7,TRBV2,ASTGTPSYEQY
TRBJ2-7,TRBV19,ASSISSLGYEQY
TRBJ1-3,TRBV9,ASSVGGSSGNTIY
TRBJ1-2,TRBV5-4,ASSLGGVRDYGYT
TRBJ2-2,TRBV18,ASSRDRGGTGELF
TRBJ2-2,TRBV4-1,ASSQDDRGRGGELF
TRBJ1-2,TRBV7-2,ASSPSGRGYGYT
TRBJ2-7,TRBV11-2,ASSFVLAGGRGEQY
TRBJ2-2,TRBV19,ASSGPNTGELF
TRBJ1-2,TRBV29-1,SSQRGGGGYT
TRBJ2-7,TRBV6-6,ASQGGRASGEQY
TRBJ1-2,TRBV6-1,ASSETYNYGYT
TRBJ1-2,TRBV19,ASSIDLEKTYGYT
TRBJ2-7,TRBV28,ASSLGTTYEQY
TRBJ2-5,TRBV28,ASSLQGARDQETQY
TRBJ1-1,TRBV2,ATRDRGFLNTEAF
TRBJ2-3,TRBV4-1,ASSQTGTRSDTQY
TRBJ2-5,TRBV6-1,ASKLIPQETQY
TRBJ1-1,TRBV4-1,ASSQDLGIGTEAF
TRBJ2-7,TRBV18,ASSPRRDAYEQY
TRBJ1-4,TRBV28,ASMGGEKLF
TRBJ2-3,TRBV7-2,ASSLDHGGLAY
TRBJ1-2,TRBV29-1,SVASASDYGYT
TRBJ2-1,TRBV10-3,AISVWDTGSEQF
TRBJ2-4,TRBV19,ASSFSGTSGKTLAKNIQY
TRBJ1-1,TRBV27,ASSSPSSEAF
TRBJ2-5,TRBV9,ASSVRSQETQY
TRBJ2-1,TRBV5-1,ASSPTSGIRIEQF
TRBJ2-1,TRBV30,AWSGRAGVYNEQF
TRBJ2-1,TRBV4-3,ASSYTSGSYNEQF
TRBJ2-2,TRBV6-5,ASKRASGTGELF
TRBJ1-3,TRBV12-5,ASGSRSSGNTIY
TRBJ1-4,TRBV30,AWSPGQFNEKLF
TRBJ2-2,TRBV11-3,ASQTTGNTGELF
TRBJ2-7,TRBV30,AWSAGPLYEQY
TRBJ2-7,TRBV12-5,ASGHGAGADEQY
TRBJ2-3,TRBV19,ATRPGLLDTQY
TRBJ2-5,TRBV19,ASRARGETQY
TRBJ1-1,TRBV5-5,ASSPPQHFLSTEAF
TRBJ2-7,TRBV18,ASSPESQKRYEQY
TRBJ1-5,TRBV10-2,ASSELRDQPQH
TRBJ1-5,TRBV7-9,ASSATGYNQPQH
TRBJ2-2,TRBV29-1,IVGGPGELF
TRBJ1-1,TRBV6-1,ASSQGQNTEAF
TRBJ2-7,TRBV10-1,ASRVSAPASYEQY